This T cell receptor beta chain is drawn from a study of early T cells in non-severe SARS-CoV-2 infection (dated by TCRdb to the early 2020s). Study-wide context: Bulk RNA from unsorted whole blood was used for TCR sequencing, so alpha and beta chains could not be paired. Broad study findings and their caveats: VDJdb matching was skewed toward anti-spike CD8 responses and likely underestimated virus-specific expansions, missing private and CD4 specificities.

This was a case-control study nested in a cohort of healthcare workers in London, UK, who had nasopharyngeal swab PCR tests and blood samples taken every week. Healthcare workers were enrolled in the week of the UK lockdown, from 23 to 31 March 2020, and were followed every week for up to about 15 weeks. From its cysteine to its phenylalanine, the CDR3 spans 16 amino acids. The CDR3 DNA has 48 bases and is translated from base 1. V loses 2 bases, J loses 0 bases, and the germline ends lie 9 bases apart. The germline V gene gives CDR1 as SGHRS and CDR2 as YFSETQ. Receptor amplification or capture employed 5' RACE. For sequencing, a NextSeq 500 was employed. The TCR library protocol attached unique molecular identifiers to individual cDNA molecules to correct for sequencing error and PCR bias. TCR alpha and beta chains were both sequenced, and the abundances of alpha and beta sequences in each sample were closely correlated with each other. Regarding the original processing steps: Decombinator V4 was used to annotate the V gene, J gene and CDR3 of the TCR sequences. TCRs were defined as expanded if a significant change between any two time points was detected under a Poisson model with p below 0.0001. Abundances of TCRs were expressed as counts per million after normalisation to the total number of TCRs sequenced in each sample. MAIT TCRs were defined by TRAV1-2 paired with TRAJ12, TRAJ20 or TRAJ33, and iNKT TCRs by TRAV10 paired with TRAJ18. VDJdb, accessed 1 November 2021, was searched for CMV, EBV and SARS-CoV-2 annotated TCRs, with TCRs annotated for multiple antigens excluded. Using fastp trimming at Q25 and MiXCR clonotype assembly, TCRdb reanalyzed the public sequencing data and kept in-frame beta chains. Each record represents a unique CDR3 protein, reported with the most common genes and DNA among its rows. The V and J calls follow TCRdb's processing rather than the paper's. The sample table contains around 37,000 distinct CDR3 sequences; only one count was recorded for about 10% of them. In total, the top ten clones hold roughly 13% of the sample.

The sample holds many counts of this clonotype. Its recognized antigen is unknown. No clone much larger than this one lies a single base away; base qualities are absent. The TCR sequence derives from an adult who was a healthcare worker with PCR-confirmed SARS-CoV-2 infection or an uninfected control (not recorded which). Sequencing input: whole blood. The sequence is built from TRBV5-1 and TRBJ2-6; the best D guess is TRBD1, with 6 bases matching. The nucleotides read TGCGCCAGCAGCTTAGGACAGACCTCTGGGGCCAACGTCCTGACTTTC. The translation is CASSLGQTSGANVLTF.